These 28 T cell receptor beta chains share one sample of origin, sequenced in a study of T cell responses to AZD1222 COVID-19 vaccine. The data were produced by immunoSEQ multiplex PCR, yet TCRdb's version contains in-frame clones alone and is incomplete. Among some 150,000 clones, under 95% were seen once, and the ten largest hold about 4.5%. Here the sequenced sample was peripheral blood, taken on day 0 of MenACWY control vaccination. The receptors come from an adult in good health.

The gene calls are TRBV10-3 and TRBJ2-7; 9 bases fit TRBD1. The junction had 15 bases not matched to a gene; V was cut back by 3 bases and J by 6 bases. This CDR3 is 17 amino acids long. The germline CDR1 and CDR2 sequences are ENHRY and SYGVKD. CDR3 coding DNA: TGTGCCATCAGTGACGAGGGGGTGGGACAGGGCTTAAGCGAGCAGTACTTC. This gives the protein CAISDEGVGQGLSEQYF.

The CDR3 loop is CASSPLRTSVHEQYF. CDR3 sequence (DNA): TGTGCCAGCAGCCCGCTTAGGACTAGCGTCCACGAGCAGTACTTC. J is TRBJ2-7 and V is TRBV3-1 (or the pseudogene TRBV3-2); TRBD2 agrees at 9 bases. V lost 4 bases and J lost 5; bases outside the gene matches: 9. From germline, CDR1 is LGHDT and CDR2 YNNKEL (reference sequence). This CDR3 has 15 amino acids.

V and J are TRBV7-8 and TRBJ1-1; 9 positions match TRBD1. Germline CDR1 is SGHVS and CDR2 is FQNEAQ. With V trimmed by 3 bases and J by 4 bases, 9 bases remained unmatched. The CDR3 has 16 residues. The chain's CDR3 is CASSFNRGLVGTEAFF. CDR3 in DNA: TGTGCCAGCAGCTTCAACAGGGGGCTAGTGGGCACTGAAGCTTTCTTT. The variable domain in full, with the rest retrieved from reference TRBV7-8 and TRBJ1-1, is GAGVSQSPRYKVAKRGQDVALRCDPISGHVSLFWYQQALGQGPEFLTYFQNEAQLDKSGLPSDRFFAERPEGSVSTLKIQRTQQEDSAVYLCASSFNRGLVGTEAFFGQGTRLTVV.

The chain recombines TRBV4-2 with TRBJ1-1; D call uncertain. Germline CDR1 is LGHNA and CDR2 is YNFKEQ. The CDR3 has 15 residues. Trimming stripped 4 bases from V and 1 base from J, with 13 bases between. The CDR3 reads CASSRVGGGNTEAFF. The CDR3 DNA follows: TGTGCCAGCAGCCGAGTAGGCGGCGGGAACACTGAAGCTTTCTTT.

The chain carries TRBV7-3 and TRBJ2-3; 11 bases fit TRBD1. The CDR3 is 16 residues long. Looked up from germline, CDR1 is SGHTA and CDR2 is FQGTGA. Trimming took 5 bases from V and 1 from J; bases not matched to a gene: 5. The CDR3 DNA sequence: TGTGCCAGCAGCCCGGACAGGGGGCTTGGCACAGATACGCAGTATTTT. Its translation: CASSPDRGLGTDTQYF.

This chain links TRBV19 with TRBJ1-1; 7 bases align to TRBD1. The CDR3 loop spans 14 amino acids. With 6 bases clipped from V and 0 bases from J, the junction kept 4 bases outside the gene matches. Germline CDR1 reads LNHDA; CDR2 reads SQIVND (reference sequence). As DNA, the CDR3 is TGTGCCAGTAGGGACAGGCCGGTGAACACTGAAGCTTTCTTT. It specifies CASRDRPVNTEAFF.

The chain is built from TRBV7-3 and TRBJ2-7, with 8 nucleotides matching TRBD1. Germline V CDR1 and CDR2: SGHTA, FQGTGA. Germline trimming cut 5 bases from V and 3 bases from J; bases unmatched to any gene: 9. The length of the CDR3 is 15 residues. The CDR3 loop reads CASSITGQGNYEQYF. The CDR3 bases are TGTGCCAGCAGCATCACCGGACAGGGAAACTACGAGCAGTACTTC.

The chain has TRBV9 and TRBJ2-2; D ambiguous. Germline CDR1 SGDLS, CDR2 YYNGEE. This CDR3 spans 13 amino acids. With 0 bases removed from V and 4 bases from J, the gap between germline ends came to 4 bases. CDR3 sequence (DNA): TGTGCCAGCAGCGTAGCGGGCACCGGGGAGCTGTTTTTT. As protein: CASSVAGTGELFF.

This chain links TRBV6-5 with TRBJ1-6; TRBD1 aligns across 7 bases. The CDR3 runs to 15 residues. With V trimmed by 7 bases and J by 7 bases, 10 bases remained unmatched. Germline V gives CDR1 MNHEY, CDR2 SVGAGI. The CDR3 nucleotides are TGTGCCAGCACTCGCGGGGGGACAGCGAATTCACCCCTCCACTTT. Translating gives CASTRGGTANSPLHF.

The chain is built from TRBV6-1 and TRBJ1-2, with a tentative D call TRBD1 (5 bases). The CDR3 sequence is 15 residues long. The germline V gene encodes CDR1 MNHNS and CDR2 SASEGT. Trimming pared 3 bases from V and 7 bases from J, leaving 18 bases between. Here the CDR3 DNA reads TGTGCCAGCAGTGAGCCAGCCTTGGCTGGGGGTGGCTACACCTTC. The encoded protein is CASSEPALAGGGYTF.

This sequence joins TRBV19 and TRBJ2-2; TRBD2 aligns across 10 bases. V lost 5 bases, J lost 1 base, and 7 bases stayed unmatched. CDR1 and CDR2 (germline): LNHDA, SQIVND (reference sequence). There are 17 residues in the CDR3. CDR3 protein: CASSGWTSGGNTGELFF. The CDR3 nucleotides are TGTGCCAGTAGTGGCTGGACTAGCGGTGGGAACACCGGGGAGCTGTTTTTT.

The V and J genes are TRBV6-5 and TRBJ1-1; tentatively, D is TRBD1 (6 bases). The CDR3 totals 15 residues. In germline, CDR1 is MNHEY, CDR2 SVGAGI. The V end lost 2 bases, the J end lost 4 bases, and 14 bases lay between the germline ends. CDR3 protein: CASSYARQGITEAFF. CDR3 nucleotide sequence: TGTGCCAGCAGTTACGCTAGGCAGGGGATCACTGAAGCTTTCTTT.

The V call is TRBV7-2, the J call TRBJ1-2; 7 bases map to TRBD1. Germline values: CDR1 SGHTA, CDR2 FQGNSA. This CDR3 spans 14 amino acids. The junction had 3 bases not matched to a gene; V was cut back by 1 base and J by 4 bases. In DNA form, the CDR3 reads TGTGCCAGCAGCTTAGAGGGACAGCCCTATGGCTACACCTTC. It codes for CASSLEGQPYGYTF.

This clone was observed a single time. The rearrangement links TRBV7-9 to TRBJ2-7, with D perhaps TRBD1 or TRBD2 (5 bases each). Trimming cost V 1 base and J 7 bases, with 14 bases left between them. There are 14 residues in the CDR3. Germline CDR1 is SEHNR and CDR2 is FQNEAQ (reference sequence). The CDR3 DNA sequence: TGTGCCAGCAGCTTAGACGGGACGTTGGGAGAGCAGTACTTC. This encodes CASSLDGTLGEQYF.

This chain uses TRBV19 with TRBJ1-1, with unresolved D. Germline CDR1 LNHDA, CDR2 SQIVND (reference sequence). Deletions cut 1 base from V and 6 bases from J, with 6 bases between. This CDR3 has 12 residues. The CDR3: CASSIGNAEAFF. The CDR3 DNA is TGTGCCAGTAGTATAGGAAATGCTGAAGCTTTCTTT.

This clone was detected once. The chain couples TRBV20-1 to TRBJ1-5, with D hard to call. The germline V and J ends were trimmed by 3 bases and 2 bases, with 11 bases remaining between them. Germline CDR1 and CDR2: DFQATT and SNEGSKA (reference sequence). The CDR3 has 14 amino acids. The CDR3 DNA reads as TGCAGTGCTAGTGGGGAAGGTGGCAATCAGCCCCAGCATTTT. Its translation: CSASGEGGNQPQHF.

In the case of this clone: Compared with germline, one end of the junction differs, possibly owing to a read error. The V gene is TRBV5-1, the J gene TRBJ2-3; TRBD2 might be the D (6 bases). The CDR3 runs to 14 residues. The germline gives CDR1 SGHRS, CDR2 YFSETQ. Here the CDR3 reads CASSKDTSTYTQYF. In DNA form, the CDR3 reads TGCGCCAGCAGCAAGGACACTAGCACATATACGCAGTATTTT.

The rearrangement uses TRBV19 and TRBJ2-3; TRBD2 matches at 9 bases. The V and J ends lost 10 bases and 1 base, in that order; junction bases with no gene match: 6. This CDR3 has 14 residues. CDR1 is LNHDA, CDR2 SQIVND, per germline (reference sequence). The CDR3 here is CAISPSGGTDTQYF. The CDR3 DNA is TGTGCCATCAGCCCTAGCGGGGGCACAGATACGCAGTATTTT. Together with reference TRBV19 and TRBJ2-3, the CDR3 gives the full variable domain: DGGITQSPKYLFRKEGQNVTLSCEQNLNHDAMYWYRQDPGQGLRLIYYSQIVNDFQKGDIAEGYSVSREKKESFPLTVTSAQKNPTAFYLCAISPSGGTDTQYFGPGTRLTVL.

V usage is TRBV11-3 and J usage is TRBJ1-1; D not certain. CDR3 length: 14 amino acids. Germline V gives CDR1 SGHNT, CDR2 YENEEA. V lost 5 bases to trimming and J lost 4 bases, with 14 bases between them. CDR3 coding DNA: TGTGCCAGCAGCCGACTAAACGTCGGCACTGAAGCTTTCTTT. Protein: CASSRLNVGTEAFF.

The chain joins TRBV4-2 to TRBJ2-3; 15 bases are a match to TRBD2. CDR3 length equals 19 residues. CDR1 LGHNA and CDR2 YNFKEQ come from the germline V gene. The junction had 8 bases not matched to a gene; V was cut back by 3 bases and J by 1 base. CDR3 protein: CASSQLGLAGGRGTDTQYF. CDR3 DNA: TGTGCCAGCAGCCAGTTGGGACTAGCGGGAGGCCGGGGCACAGATACGCAGTATTTT.

This chain uses TRBV11-3 with TRBJ1-1; a weak D match, TRBD1 (6 bases). Germline lookup yields CDR1 SGHNT and CDR2 YENEEA. The CDR3 spans 14 residues. Deletions cut 6 bases from V and 5 bases from J, with 16 bases between. CDR3 nucleotide sequence: TGTGCCAGCAGAAGGGGGACCCCCGGGACTGAAGCTTTCTTT. Protein sequence: CASRRGTPGTEAFF.

V gene TRBV9 combines with J gene TRBJ1-1, with D uncertain. CDR3 length: 12 residues. The germline V and J ends were trimmed by 5 bases and 8 bases, with 13 bases remaining between them. Germline CDR1 SGDLS, CDR2 YYNGEE. DNA of the CDR3: TGTGCCAGCAGGCGGACGGCAATAGAAGCTTTCTTT. Its translation: CASRRTAIEAFF.

This chain links TRBV7-2 with TRBJ1-5; TRBD1 might be the D (5 bases). CDR1 is SGHTA and CDR2 is FQGNSA in the germline V gene. The CDR3 length is 13 residues. V was cut by 3 bases and J by 4 bases, with 7 bases left in between. The CDR3 region has the DNA TGTGCCAGCAGCTTCAGGGTGAATCAGCCCCAGCATTTT. Translated: CASSFRVNQPQHF.

The chain uses TRBV19 and TRBJ1-6; D uncertain. In germline, CDR1 is LNHDA, CDR2 SQIVND (reference sequence). V was shortened by 7 bases and J by 10 bases, with 20 bases between the two germline ends. This CDR3 is 15 amino acids long. CDR3 sequence reads: CASTPNPDGGSPLHF. CDR3 nucleotides: TGTGCCAGTACCCCAAACCCAGACGGTGGGTCACCCCTCCACTTT.

This chain connects TRBV30 to TRBJ2-2; unclear D gene. V lost 3 bases and J lost 1, with 15 bases in between. The CDR3 length is 16 residues. Germline CDR1 GTSNPN, CDR2 SVGIG (reference sequence). The CDR3: CAWRSVRILNTGELFF. The DNA of the CDR3 is TGTGCCTGGAGGTCTGTAAGAATCCTGAACACCGGGGAGCTGTTTTTT.

In its sample, this clone was seen once. The chain combines TRBV3-1 (or the pseudogene TRBV3-2) with TRBJ1-2; weak D call: TRBD1 (6 bases). CDR3 length: 14 residues. The ends were cut back, 4 bases at V and 2 bases at J, with 11 bases in the middle. The germline gives CDR1 LGHDT, CDR2 YNNKEL (reference sequence). CDR3 nucleotide sequence: TGTGCCAGCAGCCCTACAACAGGGAACTATGGCTACACCTTC. This gives the protein CASSPTTGNYGYTF.

V gene TRBV2 combines with J gene TRBJ2-1, with 7 bases matching TRBD2. This CDR3 comprises 16 residues. The J segment lost 2 bases and the V segment lost 7 bases, leaving 11 bases of the junction unmatched. Per germline, CDR1 SNHLY and CDR2 FYNNEI. CDR3 coding DNA: TGTGCCAGCAAACTGGGGGGGACCAGACCCTACAATGAGCAGTTCTTC. Its protein product is CASKLGGTRPYNEQFF.

The chain joins TRBV2 to TRBJ2-1, with 12 nucleotides matching TRBD2. Germline CDR1 is SNHLY and CDR2 is FYNNEI. With V trimmed by 4 bases and J by 9 bases, 7 bases remained unmatched. The CDR3 is 15 residues long. CDR3: CASSVRLAGAGEQFF. The CDR3 DNA reads TGTGCCAGCAGTGTGCGACTAGCGGGAGCGGGTGAGCAGTTCTTC.